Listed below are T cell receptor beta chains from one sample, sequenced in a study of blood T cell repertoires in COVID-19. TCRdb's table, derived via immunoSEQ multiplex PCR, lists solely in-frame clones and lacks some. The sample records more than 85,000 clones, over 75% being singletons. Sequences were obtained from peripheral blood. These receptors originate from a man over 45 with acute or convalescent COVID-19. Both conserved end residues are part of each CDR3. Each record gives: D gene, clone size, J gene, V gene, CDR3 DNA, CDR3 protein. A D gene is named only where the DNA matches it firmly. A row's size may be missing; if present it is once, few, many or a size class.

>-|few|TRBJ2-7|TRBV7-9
TGTGCCAGCAGCTTAGGGCTAGGGGACACCCTCTACGAGCAGTACTTC
CASSLGLGDTLYEQYF
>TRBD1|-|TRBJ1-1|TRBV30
TGTGCCTGGAGTGTAGAGGACAGGGGTACTGAAGCTTTCTTT
CAWSVEDRGTEAFF
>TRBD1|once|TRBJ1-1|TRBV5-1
TGCGCCAGCAGCTTGATCCCCGGACAGGGAGAAGCTTTCTTT
CASSLIPGQGEAFF
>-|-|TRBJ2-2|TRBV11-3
TGTGCCAGCAGCGCCAGGGGTAACACCGGGGAGCTGTTTTTT
CASSARGNTGELFF
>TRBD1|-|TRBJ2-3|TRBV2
TGTGCCAGCAGCGGCCGGGACAGGGGGTTTTACTTCACAGATACGCAGTATTTT
CASSGRDRGFYFTDTQYF
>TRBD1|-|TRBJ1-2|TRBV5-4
TGTGCCAGCAGCCATGGGACAGGGGAGAACTATGGCTACACCTTC
CASSHGTGENYGYTF
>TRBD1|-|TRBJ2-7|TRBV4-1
TGCGCCAGCAGCCCGCCAGGGGGTAGGTACGAGCAGTACTTC
CASSPPGGRYEQYF
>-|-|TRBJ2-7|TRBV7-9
TGTGCCAGCAGCTATGGGACATACTACGAGCAGTACTTC
CASSYGTYYEQYF
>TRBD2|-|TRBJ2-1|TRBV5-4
TGTGCCAGCAGCCGGACTAGCGGGAGTGACGATGAGCAGTTCTTC
CASSRTSGSDDEQFF
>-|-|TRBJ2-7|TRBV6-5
TGTGCCAGCAGAGGAATTGAGGGCCCTCCTAACGAGCAGTACTTC
CASRGIEGPPNEQYF
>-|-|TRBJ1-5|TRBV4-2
TGTGCCAGCAGCCAGGACAGTCTGGTGGGCAATCAGCCCCAGCATTTT
CASSQDSLVGNQPQHF
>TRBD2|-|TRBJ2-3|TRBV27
TGTGCCAGCACCGGAGGGAGGGGCGGAGATACGCAGTATTTT
CASTGGRGGDTQYF
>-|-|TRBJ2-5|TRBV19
TGTGCCAGTAGTATAGTGGCGGGTGGAGGAGAGACCCAGTACTTC
CASSIVAGGGETQYF
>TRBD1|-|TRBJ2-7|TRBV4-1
TGCGCCAGCAGCCCAAAACAGGGGGCATTGTCCTACGAGCAGTACTTC
CASSPKQGALSYEQYF
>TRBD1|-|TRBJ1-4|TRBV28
TGTGCCAGCAGTCTGGGACAGGGCGGTGAAAAACTGTTTTTT
CASSLGQGGEKLFF
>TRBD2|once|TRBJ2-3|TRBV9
TGTGCCAGCAGCTACCGGGTTGGCGGGAGAATTGATACGCAGTATTTT
CASSYRVGGRIDTQYF
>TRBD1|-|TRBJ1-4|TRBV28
TGTGCCAGCAGTTCCCCCAGGACAGGGGCCTACTATAATGAAAAACTGTTTTTT
CASSSPRTGAYYNEKLFF
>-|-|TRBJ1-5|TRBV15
TGTGCCACCAGCCCAACGGGAAGGCCCCAGCATTTT
CATSPTGRPQHF
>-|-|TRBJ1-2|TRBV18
TGTGCCAGCTCACCACTACGAACAGAAAACTATGGCTACACCTTC
CASSPLRTENYGYTF
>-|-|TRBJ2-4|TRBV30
TGTGCCTGGAGTGTCGGGGGGCAGGGGTACTTC
CAWSVGGQGYF
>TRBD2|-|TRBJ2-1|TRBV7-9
TGTGCCAGCAGCGCCCTACCGGGACTAGCTGAAAGCTCCTACAATGAGCAGTTCTTC
CASSALPGLAESSYNEQFF
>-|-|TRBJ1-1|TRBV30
TGTGCCTGGAGTGTATGGCGGAGCACTGAAGCTTTCTTT
CAWSVWRSTEAFF
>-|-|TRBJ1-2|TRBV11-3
TGTGCCAGCAGGCAGGGGATTAACTATGGCTACACCTTC
CASRQGINYGYTF
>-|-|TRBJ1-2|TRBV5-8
TGTGCCAGCAGCTTGACAGGGAGCGGCTACACCTTC
CASSLTGSGYTF
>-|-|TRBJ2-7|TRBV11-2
TGTGCCAGCAGCTTAGCGCCGACCGGGAGCCTCTACGAGCAGTACTTC
CASSLAPTGSLYEQYF
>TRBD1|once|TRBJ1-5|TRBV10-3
TGTGCCATCAGTGAGAGGACAGGGGGCGAGCAGCCCCAGCATTTT
CAISERTGGEQPQHF
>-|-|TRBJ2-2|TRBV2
TGTGCCAGCAGTGAGACAGGGAGGTCCACCGGGGAGCTGTTTTTT
CASSETGRSTGELFF
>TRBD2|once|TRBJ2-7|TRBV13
TGTGCCAGCAGCTTATTGACTAGCCAGGGTAAGCAGTACTTC
CASSLLTSQGKQYF
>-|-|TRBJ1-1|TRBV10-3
TGTGCCATCAGTGAGTCGGTTGGGGGGTCTGAAGCTTTCTTT
CAISESVGGSEAFF
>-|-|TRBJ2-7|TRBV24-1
TGTGCCACCAGTGCAGGTCGGGGAGGCGAGCAGTACTTC
CATSAGRGGEQYF
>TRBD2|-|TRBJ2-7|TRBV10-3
TGTGCCATCACGCCGGGAGGGAGCTACGAGCAGTACTTC
CAITPGGSYEQYF
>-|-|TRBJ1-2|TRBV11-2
TGTGCCAGCAGCTTAGGAGGAGGGCAGGCGGATGGCTACACCTTC
CASSLGGGQADGYTF
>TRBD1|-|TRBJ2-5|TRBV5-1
TGCGCCAGCTCTCCGGGACAGTTGGAGACCCAGTACTTC
CASSPGQLETQYF
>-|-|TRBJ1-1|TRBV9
TGTGCCAGCAGCGTAGTTTCAGAGAACACTGAAGCTTTCTTT
CASSVVSENTEAFF
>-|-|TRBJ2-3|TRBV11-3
TGTGCCAGCAGCCCCGGACTACAGGTGACTAGCACAGATACGCAGTATTTT
CASSPGLQVTSTDTQYF
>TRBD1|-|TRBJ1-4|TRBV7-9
TGTGCCAGCAGCTCACAGGGGGGGGTTGCGGAAAAACTGTTTTTT
CASSSQGGVAEKLFF
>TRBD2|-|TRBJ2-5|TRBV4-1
TGCGCCAGCAGCCATGACGTTAGCGGGGGGGAGGAGACCCAGTACTTC
CASSHDVSGGEETQYF
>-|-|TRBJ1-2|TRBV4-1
TGCGCCAGCAGCCAAGATAGCGGGTGGGACACGGGATTTCTGGAGGGCTACACCTTC
CASSQDSGWDTGFLEGYTF
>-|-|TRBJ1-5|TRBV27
TGTGCCAGCGCGGTCTATAGCAATCAGCCCCAGCATTTT
CASAVYSNQPQHF
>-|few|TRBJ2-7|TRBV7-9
TGTGCCAGCAGCTTGGGGGGGCTCTACGAGCAGTACTTC
CASSLGGLYEQYF
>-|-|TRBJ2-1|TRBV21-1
TGTGCCAGCAGCAAAGCGCTGAGGGTAGTCTACAATGAGCAGTTCTTC
CASSKALRVVYNEQFF
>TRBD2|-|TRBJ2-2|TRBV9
TGTGCCAGCAGCGTAGCGGCTGAGGGACTAGCGGGGCCCGGGGAGCTGTTTTTT
CASSVAAEGLAGPGELFF
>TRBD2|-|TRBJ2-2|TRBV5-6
TGTGCCAGCAGCAGGGGACTAGCGGGAGACACCGGGGAGCTGTTTTTT
CASSRGLAGDTGELFF
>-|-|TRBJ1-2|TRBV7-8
TGTGCCAGCAGCTTAGCGCTTACAAGTTTGGACTATGGCTACACCTTC
CASSLALTSLDYGYTF
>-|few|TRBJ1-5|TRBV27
TGTGCCAGCAGTTTCAGGCTGGGTCAGCCCCAGCATTTT
CASSFRLGQPQHF
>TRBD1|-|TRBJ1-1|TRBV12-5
TGTGCTAGTGGTCAAGAGACAGGGGGGGCTTTCTTT
CASGQETGGAFF
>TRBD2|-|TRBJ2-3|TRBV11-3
TGTGCCAGCAGCTTATTTCGGAGGGGACTAGCTTTAGATACGCAGTATTTT
CASSLFRRGLALDTQYF